One and the same sample provided the 14 T cell receptor beta chains below, sequenced in a study of CD8 T cells in Susac syndrome. An amount of RNA that ranged from about 0.45 to 1 ug was reverse transcribed with random hexamers. TCRdb ran MiXCR on the immunoSEQ multiplex PCR reads and lists one entry per CDR3 protein. The sample carries approximately 160,000 distinct CDR3 sequences, 94% recorded once. Input material: CD4+ T cells from PBMCs. Receptors were obtained from a human donor with multiple sclerosis.

The chain couples TRBV12-5 to TRBJ2-6; 9 bases are shared with TRBD1. Germline-derived CDR1 and CDR2 are LGHNT and FRNRAP. This CDR3 has 16 residues. With 0 bases clipped from V and 4 bases from J, the junction kept 1 base outside the gene matches. The CDR3 coding sequence is TGTGCTAGTGGTTTGGTACAGGGGGCAGGGGCCAACGTCCTGACTTTC. Amino acids: CASGLVQGAGANVLTF.

The genes are TRBV30 and TRBJ2-1; D is unclear. CDR1 is GTSNPN and CDR2 is SVGIG in the germline V gene (reference sequence). Between the trimmed V and J ends, which lost 2 bases and 11 bases, there was a span of 7 bases. This CDR3 has 10 residues. CDR3 in amino acids: CAWSNGKQFF. The CDR3 DNA reads as TGTGCCTGGAGTAACGGTAAGCAGTTCTTC.

The rearrangement uses TRBV19 and TRBJ2-6, with 9 nucleotides matching TRBD1. The J segment lost 1 base and the V segment lost 6 bases, leaving 4 bases of the junction unmatched. Germline assignment: CDR1 LNHDA and CDR2 SQIVND (reference sequence). The CDR3 length is 16 residues. CDR3 in amino acids: CASRPGQGSGANVLTF. In nucleotides, the CDR3 is TGTGCCAGTAGGCCGGGACAGGGTTCTGGGGCCAACGTCCTGACTTTC. Full variable domain (missing parts from reference TRBV19 and TRBJ2-6): DGGITQSPKYLFRKEGQNVTLSCEQNLNHDAMYWYRQDPGQGLRLIYYSQIVNDFQKGDIAEGYSVSREKKESFPLTVTSAQKNPTAFYLCASRPGQGSGANVLTFGAGSRLTVL.

The chain has TRBV2 and TRBJ2-1; 13 nucleotides line up with TRBD2. Germline V gene lookup returns CDR1 SNHLY and CDR2 FYNNEI. The CDR3 sequence is 13 residues long. The ends lost 9 bases at V and 7 bases at J; junction bases unmatched: 3. The CDR3 is CARRTSGRNEQFF. The CDR3 region has the DNA TGTGCCAGGAGGACTAGCGGGAGAAATGAGCAGTTCTTC.

V usage is TRBV29-1 and J usage is TRBJ1-1; TRBD1 might be the D (6 bases). CDR3 length: 13 amino acids. V was trimmed by 6 bases and J by 4 bases, leaving 15 bases between them. Germline lookup yields CDR1 SQVTM and CDR2 ANQGSEA. As DNA, the CDR3 is TGCAGCGTCAAGGTAGGGGGTGGCACTGAAGCTTTCTTT. Its translation is CSVKVGGGTEAFF.

The rearrangement uses TRBV7-9 and TRBJ2-1; unclear D gene. Germline CDR1 and CDR2: SEHNR and FQNEAQ (reference sequence). Trimming took off 5 bases at V and 9 bases at J, with 8 bases between the two ends. There are 11 residues in the CDR3. CDR3 sequence: CASSPPVEQFF. DNA of the CDR3: TGTGCCAGCAGCCCACCTGTTGAGCAGTTCTTC. The variable domain in full, with the rest retrieved from reference TRBV7-9 and TRBJ2-1, is DTGVSQNPRHKITKRGQNVTFRCDPISEHNRLYWYRQTLGQGPEFLTYFQNEAQLEKSRLLSDRFSAERPKGSFSTLEIQRTEQGDSAMYLCASSPPVEQFFGPGTRLTVL.

The chain recombines TRBV20-1 with TRBJ2-5; 14 bases agree with TRBD2. Unmatched junction bases numbered 6, after V lost 2 bases and J lost 4 bases. CDR1 is DFQATT, CDR2 SNEGSKA, per germline (reference sequence). The CDR3 extends over 16 amino acids. This CDR3 reads CSARRLAGGRRETQYF. CDR3 in DNA: TGCAGTGCTAGAAGACTAGCGGGAGGGCGTCGAGAGACCCAGTACTTC.

V gene TRBV27 combines with J gene TRBJ2-7, with D possibly matching TRBD2 (5 bases). The CDR3 has 15 residues. Germline assignment: CDR1 MNHEY and CDR2 SMNVEV (reference sequence). Trimming took 0 bases from V and 2 from J, leaving 11 bases between them. Here the CDR3 DNA reads TGTGCCAGCAGTTTATCGACTTGGGAGCCCTACGAGCAGTACTTC. This codes for CASSLSTWEPYEQYF.

The rearrangement joins TRBV7-2 to TRBJ1-1, with 9 bases that match TRBD1. The CDR3 is 14 amino acids. Germline V gene sequence: CDR1 SGHTA, CDR2 FQGNSA. J gave up 4 bases and V 3 bases, and 3 bases lay outside the gene matches. The CDR3 is CASSLYRGLTEAFF. The CDR3 DNA follows: TGTGCCAGCAGCTTGTACAGGGGGCTCACTGAAGCTTTCTTT.

The chain employs TRBV2 and TRBJ2-3; a weak D match, TRBD2 (6 bases). Germline V gene data show CDR1 as SNHLY and CDR2 as FYNNEI. V dropped 10 bases and J dropped 5 bases, with 16 bases sitting between them. This CDR3 is 13 amino acids long. The CDR3 sequence is CATSREAEDTQYF. The CDR3 DNA reads as TGTGCCACCTCGCGGGAAGCCGAAGATACGCAGTATTTT.

This clonotype was found once. The V gene is TRBV9, the J gene TRBJ2-2; 8 nucleotides match TRBD2. The CDR3 length is 18 residues. V gave up 0 bases and J gave up 4 bases; unmatched junction bases: 11. Germline V gene lookup returns CDR1 SGDLS and CDR2 YYNGEE. The CDR3 loop reads CASSVGPSGSASTGELFF. The CDR3 region has the DNA TGTGCCAGCAGCGTAGGCCCCAGCGGGAGTGCGAGCACCGGGGAGCTGTTTTTT.

The chain uses TRBV11-1 and TRBJ2-1; D uncertain. Germline CDR1 reads SGHAT; CDR2 reads FQDESV (reference sequence). The CDR3 totals 15 residues. The germline V and J ends were trimmed by 2 bases and 2 bases, with 10 bases remaining between them. DNA of the CDR3: TGTGCCAGCAGCTTATCGGGTCGAGCCTACAATGAGCAGTTCTTC. It is translated as CASSLSGRAYNEQFF.

The chain uses TRBV5-6 and TRBJ2-7; D remains ambiguous. The germline CDR1 and CDR2 sequences are SGHDT and YYEEEE. Trimming shortened V by 0 bases and J by 0 bases, and 10 bases separated the two germline ends. This CDR3 comprises 15 residues. The CDR3 DNA follows: TGTGCCAGCAGCTTGGTCGGCAGATCCTCCTACGAGCAGTACTTC. Its translation is CASSLVGRSSYEQYF. Full variable domain (outside the CDR3, taken from reference TRBV5-6 and TRBJ2-7): DAGVTQSPTHLIKTRGQQVTLRCSPKSGHDTVSWYQQALGQGPQFIFQYYEEEERQRGNFPDRFSGHQFPNYSSELNVNALLLGDSALYLCASSLVGRSSYEQYFGPGTRLTVT.

V gene TRBV30 combines with J gene TRBJ2-1, with unresolved D. Germline V gene data show CDR1 as GTSNPN and CDR2 as SVGIG (reference sequence). The CDR3 is 12 residues long. V was trimmed by 1 base and J by 10 bases, leaving 11 bases between them. The CDR3 bases are TGTGCCTGGAGTGGGGCCTTGGAAGAGCAGTTCTTC. Translated, it gives CAWSGALEEQFF. Full variable domain (remainder filled in from reference TRBV30 and TRBJ2-1): SQTIHQWPATLVQPVGSPLSLECTVEGTSNPNLYWYRQAAGRGLQLLFYSVGIGQISSEVPQNLSASRPQDRQFILSSKKLLLSDSGFYLCAWSGALEEQFFGPGTRLTVL.